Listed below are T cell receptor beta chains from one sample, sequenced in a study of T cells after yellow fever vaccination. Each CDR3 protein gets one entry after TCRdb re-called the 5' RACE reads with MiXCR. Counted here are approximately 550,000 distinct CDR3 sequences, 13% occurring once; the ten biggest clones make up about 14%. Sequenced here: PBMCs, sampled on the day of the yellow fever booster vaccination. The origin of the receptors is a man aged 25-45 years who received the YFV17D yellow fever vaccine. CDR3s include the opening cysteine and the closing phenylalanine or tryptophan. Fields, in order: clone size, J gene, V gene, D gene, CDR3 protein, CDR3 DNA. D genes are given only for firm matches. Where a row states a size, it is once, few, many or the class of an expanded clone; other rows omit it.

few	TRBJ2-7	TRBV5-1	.	CASTWARGPYEQYF	TGCGCCTCGACCTGGGCGCGGGGGCCGTACGAGCAGTACTTC
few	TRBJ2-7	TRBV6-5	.	CASSYSPGPQYEQYF	TGTGCCAGCAGTTACTCACCGGGACCTCAATACGAGCAGTACTTC
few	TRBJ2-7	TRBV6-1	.	CASKRGKGVYEQYF	TGTGCCAGCAAGCGCGGGAAGGGCGTCTACGAGCAGTACTTC
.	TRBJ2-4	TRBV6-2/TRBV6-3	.	CASSYPSPGPQIGKNIQYF	TGTGCCAGCAGTTACCCATCTCCGGGGCCACAAATCGGCAAAAACATTCAGTACTTC
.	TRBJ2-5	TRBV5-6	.	CASSLTDSETQYF	TGTGCCAGCAGCTTGACCGATAGTGAGACCCAGTACTTC
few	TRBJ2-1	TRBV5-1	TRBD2	CASSFLETSGSSAYNEQFF	TGCGCCAGCAGCTTTCTCGAGACTAGCGGGAGTTCGGCCTACAATGAGCAGTTCTTC
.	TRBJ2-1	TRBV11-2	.	CASSWGPNNEQFF	TGTGCCAGCAGCTGGGGACCGAACAATGAGCAGTTCTTC
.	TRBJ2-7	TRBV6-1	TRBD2	CASSARGTSGRYEQYF	TGTGCCAGCAGCGCCCGAGGGACTAGCGGGAGATACGAGCAGTACTTC
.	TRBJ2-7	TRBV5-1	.	CASSFQGGGYEQYF	TGCGCCAGCAGCTTTCAGGGTGGAGGCTACGAGCAGTACTTC
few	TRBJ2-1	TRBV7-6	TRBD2	CASSPRGLAGGGEQFF	TGTGCCAGCAGCCCTAGGGGACTAGCGGGAGGGGGCGAGCAGTTCTTC
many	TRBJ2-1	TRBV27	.	CASWRAPLFNEQFF	TGTGCCAGCTGGAGGGCCCCCTTATTCAATGAGCAGTTCTTC
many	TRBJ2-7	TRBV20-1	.	CSASDGPAYEQYF	TGCAGTGCTAGTGACGGACCAGCCTACGAGCAGTACTTC
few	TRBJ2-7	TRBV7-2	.	CASSSYWGSSYEQYF	TGTGCCAGCAGCTCGTATTGGGGGTCCTCCTACGAGCAGTACTTC
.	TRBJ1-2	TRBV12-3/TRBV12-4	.	CASSLSDYGYTF	TGTGCCAGCAGTTTGTCCGACTATGGCTACACCTTC
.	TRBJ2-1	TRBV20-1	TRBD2	CSAVRGSSTYNEQFF	TGCAGTGCTGTACGCGGGAGTAGCACCTACAATGAGCAGTTCTTC
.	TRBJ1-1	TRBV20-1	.	CSASEGWVTEAFF	TGCAGTGCCTCAGAGGGTTGGGTCACTGAAGCTTTCTTT
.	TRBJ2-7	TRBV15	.	CATSRDRAREQYF	TGTGCCACCAGCAGAGATAGGGCGCGAGAGCAGTACTTC
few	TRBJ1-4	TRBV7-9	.	CASSLVGTGNEKLFF	TGTGCCAGCAGCTTAGTGGGGACCGGCAATGAAAAACTGTTTTTT
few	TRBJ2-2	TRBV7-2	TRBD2	CASSHGREGARAGELFF	TGTGCCAGCAGCCACGGGCGGGAGGGGGCTCGGGCCGGGGAGCTGTTTTTT
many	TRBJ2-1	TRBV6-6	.	CASSYDNEQFF	TGTGCCAGCAGTTATGACAATGAGCAGTTCTTC
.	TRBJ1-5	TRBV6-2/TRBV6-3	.	CASTQSVSNGQPQHF	TGTGCCAGCACCCAGTCTGTATCTAACGGTCAGCCCCAGCATTTT
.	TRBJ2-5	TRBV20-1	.	CSARDAGGRETQYF	TGCAGTGCTAGAGATGCCGGGGGCCGGGAGACCCAGTACTTC
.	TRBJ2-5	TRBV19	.	CASSMEVGAREYF	TGTGCCAGTAGTATGGAGGTAGGGGCCAGGGAGTACTTC
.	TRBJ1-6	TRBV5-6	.	CASSPIGHSPLHF	TGTGCCAGCAGCCCAATCGGCCATTCACCCCTCCACTTT
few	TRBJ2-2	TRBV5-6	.	CASSRPTGAGTGELFF	TGTGCCAGCAGCAGACCGACGGGGGCCGGAACCGGGGAGCTGTTTTTT
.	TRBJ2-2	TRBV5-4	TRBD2	CASSLALADTGELFF	TGTGCCAGCAGCTTGGCTCTAGCGGATACCGGGGAGCTGTTTTTT
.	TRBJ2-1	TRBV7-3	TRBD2	CASSFSGVWGDEQFF	TGTGCCAGCAGCTTTAGCGGGGTCTGGGGGGATGAGCAGTTCTTC
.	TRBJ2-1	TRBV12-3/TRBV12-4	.	CASRLSGSSNEQFF	TGTGCCAGCAGACTCTCGGGGAGTTCCAATGAGCAGTTCTTC
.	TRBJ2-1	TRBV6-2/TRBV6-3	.	CASRQPILWTRGGGPYNEQFF	TGTGCCAGCAGACAACCCATATTGTGGACTCGAGGGGGGGGTCCCTACAATGAGCAGTTCTTC
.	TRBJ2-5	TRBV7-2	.	CASSSPRGYQETQYF	TGTGCCAGCAGCTCCCCGAGGGGGTACCAAGAGACCCAGTACTTC
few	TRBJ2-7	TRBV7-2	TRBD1	CASSDRGRTYEQYF	TGTGCCAGCAGCGACAGGGGGCGTACGTACGAGCAGTACTTC
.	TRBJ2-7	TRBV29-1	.	CSVEDPGRGYEQYF	TGCAGCGTTGAAGATCCCGGGAGAGGATACGAGCAGTACTTC
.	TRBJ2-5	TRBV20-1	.	CSARDAVETQYF	TGCAGTGCTAGAGATGCGGTTGAGACCCAGTACTTC
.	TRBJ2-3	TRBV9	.	CASSVDPVFVADTQYF	TGTGCCAGCAGCGTAGACCCAGTGTTTGTCGCAGATACGCAGTATTTT
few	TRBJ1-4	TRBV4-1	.	CASSQVSRGQRREKLFF	TGCGCCAGCAGCCAGGTTTCCCGGGGACAACGGCGTGAAAAACTGTTTTTT
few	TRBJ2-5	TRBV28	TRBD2	CASSGRPWETQYF	TGTGCCAGCAGCGGGAGGCCCTGGGAGACCCAGTACTTC
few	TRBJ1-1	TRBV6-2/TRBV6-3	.	CASGLGGFGTEAFF	TGTGCCAGCGGCTTGGGGGGCTTTGGCACTGAAGCTTTCTTT
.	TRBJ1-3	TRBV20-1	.	CCAGPTEASGNTIYF	TGCTGTGCTGGGCCCACAGAAGCCTCTGGAAACACCATATATTTT
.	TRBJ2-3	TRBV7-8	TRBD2	CASSFPSGTGDTQYF	TGTGCCAGCAGCTTCCCTAGCGGGACCGGAGATACGCAGTATTTT
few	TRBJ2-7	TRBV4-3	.	CASSQESGGVRGWGSYEQYF	TGCGCCAGCAGCCAAGAAAGTGGCGGAGTAAGGGGGTGGGGCTCCTACGAGCAGTACTTC
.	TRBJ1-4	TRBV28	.	CASNQGVEKLFF	TGTGCCAGCAATCAGGGAGTTGAAAAACTGTTTTTT
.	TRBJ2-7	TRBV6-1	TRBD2	CASSPSGRATYEQYF	TGTGCCAGCAGTCCAAGCGGGAGGGCCACCTACGAGCAGTACTTC
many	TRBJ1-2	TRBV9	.	CASSVGLGARGYTF	TGTGCCAGCAGCGTAGGTTTAGGGGCTCGTGGCTACACCTTC
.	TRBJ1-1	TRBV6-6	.	CASSQELNTEALF	TGTGCCAGCAGTCAGGAACTGAACACTGAAGCTTTATTT
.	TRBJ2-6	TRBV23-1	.	CASSQLPDGHSGANVLTF	TGCGCCAGCAGTCAACTCCCGGACGGACACTCTGGGGCCAACGTCCTGACTTTC
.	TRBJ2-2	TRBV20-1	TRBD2	CSAPIRGSVGELFF	TGCAGTGCCCCCATCCGCGGGAGCGTCGGGGAGCTGTTTTTT
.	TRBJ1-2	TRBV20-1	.	CSARPKGYGYTF	TGCAGTGCTAGGCCCAAAGGGTATGGCTACACCTTC
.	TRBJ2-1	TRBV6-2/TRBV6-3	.	CASSSLTWGGEQFF	TGTGCCAGCAGTTCCCTAACCTGGGGCGGTGAGCAGTTCTTC
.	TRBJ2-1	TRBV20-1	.	CSARSGGVSYNEQFF	TGCAGTGCTAGGAGTGGTGGAGTCTCCTACAATGAGCAGTTCTTC
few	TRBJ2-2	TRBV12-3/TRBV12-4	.	CASSLERAGELFF	TGTGCCAGCAGTTTAGAAAGGGCCGGGGAGCTGTTTTTT
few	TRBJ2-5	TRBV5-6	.	CASSLEGDAPRETQYF	TGTGCCAGCAGCTTGGAAGGGGATGCCCCCCGGGAGACCCAGTACTTC
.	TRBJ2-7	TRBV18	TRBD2	CASSRGTSGRASYEQYF	TGTGCCAGCTCACGAGGGACTAGCGGGAGGGCTTCCTACGAGCAGTACTTC
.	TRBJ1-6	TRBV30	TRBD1	CAWTNRQGKHDSPLHF	TGTGCCTGGACTAATCGACAGGGGAAACACGATTCACCCCTCCACTTT
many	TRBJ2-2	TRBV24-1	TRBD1	CATSTGGWSGELFF	TGTGCCACATCGACAGGGGGCTGGTCCGGGGAGCTGTTTTTT
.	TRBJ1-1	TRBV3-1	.	CASSLVSSAEAFF	TGTGCCAGCAGCCTCGTTTCCTCGGCTGAAGCTTTCTTT
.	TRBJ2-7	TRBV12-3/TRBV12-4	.	CASSFPDSAGEQYF	TGTGCCAGCAGTTTCCCTGACAGCGCGGGCGAGCAGTACTTC
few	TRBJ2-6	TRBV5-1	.	CASSLGGGGGANVLTF	TGCGCCAGCAGCTTAGGGGGAGGAGGCGGGGCCAACGTCCTGACTTTC
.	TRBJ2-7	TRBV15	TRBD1	CATSRRPGQGNEQYF	TGTGCCACCAGCAGGAGACCGGGACAGGGGAACGAGCAGTACTTC
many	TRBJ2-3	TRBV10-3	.	CATEDSTDTQYF	TGTGCCACAGAGGACAGCACAGATACGCAGTATTTT
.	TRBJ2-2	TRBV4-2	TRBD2	CASSPGTSGRALSRTGELFF	TGTGCCAGCAGCCCCGGGACTAGCGGGAGGGCCCTTTCGCGCACCGGGGAGCTGTTTTTT